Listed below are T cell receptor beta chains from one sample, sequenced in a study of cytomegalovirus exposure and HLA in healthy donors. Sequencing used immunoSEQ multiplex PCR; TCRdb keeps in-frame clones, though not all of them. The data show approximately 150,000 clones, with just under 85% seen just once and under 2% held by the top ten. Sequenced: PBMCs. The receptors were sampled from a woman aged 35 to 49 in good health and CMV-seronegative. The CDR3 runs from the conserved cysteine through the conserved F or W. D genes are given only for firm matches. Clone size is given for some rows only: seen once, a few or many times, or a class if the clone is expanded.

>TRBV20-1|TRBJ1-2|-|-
CSARDAGGYTF
TGCAGTGCTAGAGATGCGGGTGGCTACACCTTC
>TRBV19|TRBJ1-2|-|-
CASRSYGYTF
TGTGCCAGTAGATCGTATGGCTACACCTTC
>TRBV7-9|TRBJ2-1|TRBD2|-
CASSPLAGVQFF
TGTGCCAGCAGCCCACTAGCGGGAGTGCAGTTCTTC
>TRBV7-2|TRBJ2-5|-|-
CASSRQRVQETQYF
TGTGCCAGCAGCCGCCAGCGGGTGCAAGAGACCCAGTACTTC
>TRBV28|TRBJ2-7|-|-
CASSVLDRGGPYEQYF
TGTGCCAGCAGTGTTCTTGACAGGGGAGGGCCATACGAGCAGTACTTC
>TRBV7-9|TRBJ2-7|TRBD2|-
CSSSLGGSGRRYEQYF
TGTTCCAGCAGCTTAGGCGGTAGCGGGAGACGCTACGAGCAGTACTTC
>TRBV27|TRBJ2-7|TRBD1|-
CASRQGAREQYF
TGTGCCAGCAGACAGGGGGCGCGCGAGCAGTACTTC
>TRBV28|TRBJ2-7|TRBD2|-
CASTSLFGGGTSGRPTYEQYF
TGTGCCAGCACCTCGTTATTTGGGGGGGGGACTAGCGGGAGACCTACCTACGAGCAGTACTTC
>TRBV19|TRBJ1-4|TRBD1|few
CASSMDRAGGKLFF
TGTGCCAGTAGTATGGACAGGGCAGGGGGAAAACTGTTTTTT
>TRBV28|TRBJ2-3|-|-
CASSLRAGYTDTQYF
TGTGCCAGCAGTTTAAGGGCAGGGTACACAGATACGCAGTATTTT
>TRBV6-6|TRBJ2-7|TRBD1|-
CASSYGGQAYEQYF
TGTGCCAGCAGTTACGGGGGACAGGCCTACGAGCAGTACTTC
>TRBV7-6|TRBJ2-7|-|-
CASSPGVGTYEQYF
TGTGCCAGCAGCCCAGGGGTAGGAACATACGAGCAGTACTTC
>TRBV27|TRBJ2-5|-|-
CASSLSRAQETQYF
TGTGCCAGCAGTTTATCACGAGCACAAGAGACCCAGTACTTC
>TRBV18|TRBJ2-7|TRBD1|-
CASSFNRDSNYEQYF
TGTGCCAGCTCATTCAACCGGGACAGCAACTACGAGCAGTACTTC
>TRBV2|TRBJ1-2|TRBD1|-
CASSVRQGSGYTF
TGTGCCAGCAGTGTAAGACAGGGAAGCGGCTACACCTTC
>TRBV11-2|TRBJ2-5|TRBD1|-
CASRSGQQETQYF
TGTGCCAGCAGGTCGGGACAGCAAGAGACCCAGTACTTC
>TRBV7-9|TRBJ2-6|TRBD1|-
CASSLGTGVSGANVLTF
TGTGCCAGCAGCTTGGGGACAGGGGTCTCTGGGGCCAACGTCCTGACTTTC
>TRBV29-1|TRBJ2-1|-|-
CSVEGADSSYNEQFF
TGCAGCGTTGAAGGCGCGGATTCATCCTACAATGAGCAGTTCTTC
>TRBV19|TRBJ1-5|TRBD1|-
CASSTWGQGADQPQHF
TGTGCCAGTAGTACCTGGGGACAGGGGGCCGATCAGCCCCAGCATTTT
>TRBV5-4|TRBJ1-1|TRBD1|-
CASSRTGQGHNEAFF
TGTGCCAGCAGCCGTACGGGACAGGGTCATAATGAAGCTTTCTTT
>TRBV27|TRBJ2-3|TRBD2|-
CASSPQLREGLDTQYF
TGTGCCAGCAGTCCCCAATTGCGGGAGGGCCTAGATACGCAGTATTTT
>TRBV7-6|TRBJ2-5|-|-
CASSFRLGLETQYF
TGTGCCAGCAGCTTTAGACTTGGCCTCGAGACCCAGTACTTC
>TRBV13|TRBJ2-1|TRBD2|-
CASSLAGGPGGEQFF
TGTGCCAGCAGCTTAGCGGGAGGGCCGGGAGGTGAGCAGTTCTTC
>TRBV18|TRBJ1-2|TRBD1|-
CASSLGTGAYGYTF
TGTGCCAGCTCACTCGGGACAGGGGCCTATGGCTACACCTTC
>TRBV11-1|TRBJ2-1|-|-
CASSSGLASYNEQFF
TGTGCCAGCAGCTCCGGACTCGCCTCCTACAATGAGCAGTTCTTC
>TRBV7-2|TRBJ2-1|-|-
CASSLRVNNEQFF
TGTGCCAGCAGCTTACGCGTGAACAATGAGCAGTTCTTC
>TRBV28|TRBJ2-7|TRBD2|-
CASSVAGADEQYF
TGTGCCAGCTCCGTAGCGGGAGCCGACGAGCAGTACTTC
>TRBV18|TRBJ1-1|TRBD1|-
CASSPGQDYGAFF
TGTGCCAGCTCGCCTGGACAGGATTATGGAGCTTTCTTT
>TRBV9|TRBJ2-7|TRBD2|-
CASSVLAERRYEQYF
TGTGCCAGCAGCGTTCTAGCGGAAAGACGATACGAGCAGTACTTC
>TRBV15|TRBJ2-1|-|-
CATSEERNSYNEQFF
TGTGCCACCAGCGAGGAACGAAACTCCTACAATGAGCAGTTCTTC
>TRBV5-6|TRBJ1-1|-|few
CASTGFAEAFF
TGTGCCAGCACGGGATTTGCTGAAGCTTTCTTT
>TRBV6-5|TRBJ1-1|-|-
CASSSGAGWTEAFF
TGTGCCAGCAGTTCTGGGGCTGGGTGGACTGAAGCTTTCTTT
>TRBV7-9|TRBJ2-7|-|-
CASSYAGIYEQYF
TGTGCCAGCAGCTACGCCGGGATCTACGAGCAGTACTTC
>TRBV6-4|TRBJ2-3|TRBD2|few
CASSSSGSDTQYF
TGTGCCAGCAGTTCTAGCGGGAGCGATACGCAGTATTTT
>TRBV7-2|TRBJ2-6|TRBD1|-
CASSLAGTGRSGANVLTF
TGTGCCAGCAGCCTGGCCGGGACAGGCCGCTCTGGGGCCAACGTCCTGACTTTC
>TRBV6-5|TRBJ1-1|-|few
CASSYVQGNTEAFF
TGTGCCAGCAGTTACGTCCAGGGGAACACTGAAGCTTTCTTT
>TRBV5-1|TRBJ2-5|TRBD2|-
CASSLSPRPTTGVVAGGGQETQYF
TGCGCCAGCAGCTTGTCCCCGCGTCCAACAACAGGGGTGGTAGCGGGAGGGGGTCAAGAGACCCAGTACTTC
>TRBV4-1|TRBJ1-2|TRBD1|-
CASSPLDRVDYGYTF
TGCGCCAGCAGCCCCCTGGACAGGGTTGACTATGGCTACACCTTC
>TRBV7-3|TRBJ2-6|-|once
CASSLGQGLGANVLTF
TGTGCCAGCAGCTTAGGGCAGGGTTTAGGGGCCAACGTCCTGACTTTC
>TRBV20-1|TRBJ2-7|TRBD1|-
CSNGQAYEQYF
TGCAGTAACGGACAGGCCTACGAGCAGTACTTC
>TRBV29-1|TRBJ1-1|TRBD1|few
CSVSTGGFTEAFF
TGCAGCGTTTCGACAGGGGGTTTCACTGAAGCTTTCTTT
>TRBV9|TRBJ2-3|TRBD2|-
CASSSTSGYTDTQYF
TGTGCCAGCAGCTCGACTAGCGGATACACAGATACGCAGTATTTT
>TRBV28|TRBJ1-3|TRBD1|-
CGAGGSLRNTIYF
TGTGGGGCAGGGGGTTCACTCCGAAACACCATATATTTT
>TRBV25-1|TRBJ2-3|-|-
CASGEERASDTQYF
TGTGCCAGTGGGGAAGAGCGGGCTTCAGATACGCAGTATTTT
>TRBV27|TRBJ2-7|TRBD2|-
CASSLSRIRARSSGTTPGEQYF
TGTGCCAGCAGTTTATCACGGATCAGGGCGCGGTCTAGCGGGACTACCCCCGGCGAGCAGTACTTC